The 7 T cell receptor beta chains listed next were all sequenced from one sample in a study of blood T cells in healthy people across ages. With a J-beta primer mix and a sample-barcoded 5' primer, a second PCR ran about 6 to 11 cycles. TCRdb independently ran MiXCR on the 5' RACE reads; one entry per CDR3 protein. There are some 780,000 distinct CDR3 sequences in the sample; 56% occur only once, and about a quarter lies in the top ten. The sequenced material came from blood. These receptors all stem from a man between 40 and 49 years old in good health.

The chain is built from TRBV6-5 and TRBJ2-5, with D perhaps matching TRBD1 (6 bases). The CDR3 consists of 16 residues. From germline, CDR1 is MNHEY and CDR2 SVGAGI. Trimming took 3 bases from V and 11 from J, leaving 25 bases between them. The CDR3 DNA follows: TGTGCCAGCAGTTATCAAACAGGGAGCAGTTGGAATGAGCAGTACTTC. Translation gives CASSYQTGSSWNEQYF.

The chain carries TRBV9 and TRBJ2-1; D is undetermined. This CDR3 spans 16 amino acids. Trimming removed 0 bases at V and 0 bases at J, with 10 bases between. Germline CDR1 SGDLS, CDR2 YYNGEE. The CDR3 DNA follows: TGTGCCAGCAGCGTAGCTACGGCGAGCTCCTACAATGAGCAGTTCTTC. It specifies CASSVATASSYNEQFF.

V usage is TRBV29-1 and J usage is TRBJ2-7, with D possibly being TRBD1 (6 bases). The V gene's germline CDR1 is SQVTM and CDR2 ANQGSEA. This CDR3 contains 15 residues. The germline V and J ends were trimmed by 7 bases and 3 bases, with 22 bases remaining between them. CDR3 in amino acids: CSGRLSQGNSYEQYF. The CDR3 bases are TGCAGCGGTAGACTCTCACAGGGTAATAGCTACGAGCAGTACTTC.

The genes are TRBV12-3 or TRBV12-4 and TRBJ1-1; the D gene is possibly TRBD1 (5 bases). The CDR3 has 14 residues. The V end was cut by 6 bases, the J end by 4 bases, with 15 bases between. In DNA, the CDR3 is TGTGCCAGCAGGCCGACTGGGGGGAGCACTGAAGCTTTCTTT. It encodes CASRPTGGSTEAFF.

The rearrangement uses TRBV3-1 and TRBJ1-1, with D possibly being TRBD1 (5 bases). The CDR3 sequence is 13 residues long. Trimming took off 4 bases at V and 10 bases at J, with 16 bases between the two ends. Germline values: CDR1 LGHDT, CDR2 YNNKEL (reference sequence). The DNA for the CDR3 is TGTGCCAGCAGCCTGAAGGGAGGGGTACGAGCTTTCTTT. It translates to CASSLKGGVRAFF. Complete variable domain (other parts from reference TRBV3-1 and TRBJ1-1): DTAVSQTPKYLVTQMGNDKSIKCEQNLGHDTMYWYKQDSKKFLKIMFSYNNKELIINETVPNRFSPKSPDKAHLNLHINSLELGDSAVYFCASSLKGGVRAFFGQGTRLTVV.

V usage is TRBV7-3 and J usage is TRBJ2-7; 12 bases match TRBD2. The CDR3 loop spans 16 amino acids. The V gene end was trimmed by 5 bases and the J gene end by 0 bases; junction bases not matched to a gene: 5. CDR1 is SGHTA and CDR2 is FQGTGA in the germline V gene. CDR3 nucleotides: TGTGCCAGCAGCAACGGACTAGCGGGGAGCTCCTACGAGCAGTACTTC. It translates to CASSNGLAGSSYEQYF.

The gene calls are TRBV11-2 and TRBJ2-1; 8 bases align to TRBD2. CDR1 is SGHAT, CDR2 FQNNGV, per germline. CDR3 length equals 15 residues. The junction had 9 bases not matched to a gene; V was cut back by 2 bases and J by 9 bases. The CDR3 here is CASSLSGLGSGEQFF. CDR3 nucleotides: TGTGCCAGCAGCTTATCGGGACTAGGATCCGGTGAGCAGTTCTTC.